The rows below give T cell receptor beta chains drawn from one sample of a study of human T cells and chemical hapten exposure. TCRdb reprocessed the RACE reads via MiXCR and lists one record per CDR3 protein. The table includes about 84,000 distinct CDR3 sequences, approximately 11% detected once. The sample was whole blood, taken in connection with sensitization to the hapten diphenylcyclopropenone (DPC). The receptors originated from a woman aged 45-60 years with alopecia areata. Some clones in this sample may be carry-over from other donors' samples. Both conserved end residues are part of each CDR3. Each record gives: clone size, D gene, J gene, V gene, CDR3 length, CDR3 protein, CDR3 DNA. A D gene is named only where the DNA matches it firmly. Expanded clones are given a class, and other clones once, few, many or no size at all.

few | - | TRBJ2-7 | TRBV24-1 | 16 | CATSDFGSSGSYEQYF | TGTGCCACCAGTGATTTTGGCAGCTCAGGCTCCTACGAGCAGTACTTC
few | - | TRBJ1-1 | TRBV5-1 | 15 | CASSSAGTSNTEAFF | TGCGCCAGCAGCTCCGCCGGGACGTCGAACACTGAAGCTTTCTTT
many | - | TRBJ2-1 | TRBV12-3/TRBV12-4 | 13 | CASSPTSYNEQFF | TGTGCCAGCAGCCCCACTAGTTACAATGAGCAGTTCTTC
- | TRBD2 | TRBJ2-1 | TRBV5-6 | 15 | CASSVPGLAGDEQFF | TGTGCCAGCAGCGTTCCGGGACTAGCGGGAGATGAGCAGTTCTTC
few | - | TRBJ1-5 | TRBV30 | 14 | CAWTPTGRNQPQHF | TGTGCCTGGACCCCTACAGGGCGCAATCAGCCCCAGCATTTT
few | TRBD2 | TRBJ2-2 | TRBV29-1 | 13 | CSVRELHTGELFF | TGCAGCGTGCGGGAGCTCCACACCGGGGAGCTGTTTTTT
- | - | TRBJ2-3 | TRBV9 | 12 | CASSTNTDTQYF | TGTGCCAGCAGCACCAACACAGATACGCAGTATTTT
- | - | TRBJ1-5 | TRBV18 | 15 | CASSPGGLYDQPQHF | TGTGCCAGCTCACCCGGTGGCCTTTACGATCAGCCCCAGCATTTT
- | TRBD1 | TRBJ2-1 | TRBV4-3 | 17 | CASSQRIASGGKYEQFF | TGCGCCAGCAGCCAACGTATCGCGTCAGGGGGCAAGTATGAGCAGTTCTTC
- | TRBD2 | TRBJ2-3 | TRBV20-1 | 15 | CSATRLAVATDTQYF | TGCAGTGCTACCCGACTAGCGGTCGCCACAGATACGCAGTATTTT
few | TRBD2 | TRBJ2-5 | TRBV6-6 | 16 | CASSGGSGGQQETQYF | TGTGCCAGCAGTGGAGGTAGCGGGGGGCAGCAAGAGACCCAGTACTTC
- | TRBD2 | TRBJ2-5 | TRBV18 | 16 | CASSPFTSGAQETQYF | TGTGCCAGCTCACCATTTACTAGCGGAGCCCAAGAGACCCAGTACTTC
few | - | TRBJ2-7 | TRBV19 | 13 | CASSRDGYYEQYF | TGTGCCAGTAGCCGGGACGGTTACTACGAGCAGTACTTC
few | TRBD1 | TRBJ2-7 | TRBV28 | 15 | CASRLGTGGSYEQYF | TGTGCCAGCAGGCTCGGGACAGGGGGATCCTACGAGCAGTACTTC
many | - | TRBJ2-1 | TRBV21-1 | 16 | CASSGSGRDSYNEQFF | TGTGCCAGCAGCGGGAGCGGGAGGGATTCCTACAATGAGCAGTTCTTC
- | - | TRBJ2-1 | TRBV20-1 | 17 | CSARDEAIQKVNDEQFF | TGCAGTGCTAGAGATGAGGCCATCCAGAAGGTTAACGATGAGCAGTTCTTC
many | TRBD1 | TRBJ1-5 | TRBV20-1 | 14 | CSAQKGQGAGPQHF | TGCAGTGCCCAGAAAGGACAGGGCGCCGGGCCCCAGCATTTT
- | - | TRBJ2-7 | TRBV10-3 | 13 | CESSGSRSYEQYF | TGTGAGTCCTCAGGGAGTCGCTCCTACGAGCAGTACTTC
- | TRBD1 | TRBJ2-7 | TRBV20-1 | 13 | CSASADREYEQYF | TGCAGTGCTAGCGCTGACAGGGAATACGAGCAGTACTTC
- | TRBD1 | TRBJ2-7 | TRBV6-6 | 17 | CASSAKTTGVLPYEQYF | TGTGCCAGCAGTGCCAAGACGACAGGGGTACTCCCCTACGAGCAGTACTTC
few | - | TRBJ2-7 | TRBV29-1 | 14 | CSVEVPGLLYEQYF | TGCAGCGTTGAAGTCCCGGGGCTCCTCTACGAGCAGTACTTC
many | - | TRBJ1-1 | TRBV12-3/TRBV12-4 | 14 | CASGRDSRNTEAFF | TGTGCCAGCGGGAGAGACAGCCGGAACACTGAAGCTTTCTTT
- | - | TRBJ1-2 | TRBV29-1 | 13 | CSVDSGGLGGYTF | TGCAGCGTTGACTCCGGGGGGTTGGGAGGCTACACCTTC
few | - | TRBJ2-7 | TRBV21-1 | 12 | CASNCSGRATYF | TGTGCCAGCAACTGTAGCGGGAGGGCCACGTACTTC
- | - | TRBJ1-3 | TRBV11-3 | 12 | CASAKDENTIYF | TGTGCCAGCGCTAAGGATGAAAACACCATATATTTT
few | - | TRBJ1-2 | TRBV4-1 | 14 | CASSQDPGISGYTF | TGCGCCAGCAGCCAAGATCCAGGGATTAGTGGCTACACCTTC
many | TRBD2 | TRBJ2-1 | TRBV5-1 | 14 | CASSSGTTYNEQFF | TGCGCCAGCAGCTCCGGGACTACTTACAATGAGCAGTTCTTC